This record concerns one TCR beta chain sequence. Its antigen remains unidentified. The CDR3 totals 13 residues. The germline CDR1 and CDR2 sequences are SGHRS and YFSETQ. Trimming removed 1 base at V and 6 bases at J, with 8 bases between. Profiled with immunoSEQ multiplex PCR; TCRdb holds only in-frame clones, not every one. The repertoire has 410,000 or so clones, 75% to 95% of them found once; the top ten carry about 12%. This entry is derived from a study of Ad26.COV2.S vaccination and SARS-CoV-2 variants. Study details: Of the COV1001 trial arms, the Ad26.COV2.S arm included the donor. Ad26.COV2.S shots went into the muscle once or twice, 56 days apart. Whole-study results and caveats: Across vaccine and placebo recipients, the breadth of non-spike TCRs was similar.

Treatment specified: approximately 18 received Ad26.COV2.S at low or high dose, single or two shots; a few received placebo; per-sample allocation not given. Day 63 after the first injection of vaccine or placebo was the sampling time. This chain joins TRBV5-1 and TRBJ2-1, with TRBD2 as a possible D gene (6 bases). The source of this sequence is a person between 18 and 59 years old who received the Ad26.COV2.S COVID-19 vaccine or a placebo. The input for sequencing was peripheral blood, taken in a trial of Ad26.COV2.S vaccine versus placebo. CDR3 amino acids: CASSLLGGNEQFF. In DNA, the CDR3 is TGCGCCAGCAGCTTGTTGGGGGGCAATGAGCAGTTCTTC.